The 23 T cell receptor beta chains given below trace back to one sample, sequenced in a study of response to subunit inactivated influenza vaccine. A single record per CDR3 protein comes from TCRdb applying MiXCR to the RT-PCR reads. The sample carries about 570,000 distinct CDR3 sequences, 10% to 15% recorded once. The sequencing used PBMCs from blood, collected on the day of vaccination. All receptors derive from a man aged 50 to 59 who received an inactivated influenza vaccine.

This sequence joins TRBV7-2 and TRBJ2-7, with no clear D. This CDR3 is 14 amino acids long. Between the trimmed V and J ends, which lost 1 base and 3 bases, there was a span of 10 bases. Germline V gives CDR1 SGHTA, CDR2 FQGNSA. The CDR3 sequence is CASSLVAGNYEQYF. The CDR3 DNA sequence: TGTGCCAGCAGCTTAGTAGCCGGAAACTACGAGCAGTACTTC.

This clonotype was counted a few times. V gene TRBV29-1 combines with J gene TRBJ2-1; TRBD1 aligns across 12 bases. J was trimmed by 7 bases and V by 5 bases; bases with no gene match: 3. Germline CDR1 and CDR2: SQVTM and ANQGSEA. This CDR3 is built from 13 residues. The CDR3 sequence is CSVRDRGQNEQFF. DNA for the CDR3: TGCAGCGTTCGGGACAGGGGGCAAAATGAGCAGTTCTTC.

Note on this clonotype: Germline and junction disagree at one end, which may indicate a read error. The chain joins TRBV20-1 to TRBJ2-1; 11 bases match TRBD2. This CDR3 has 17 residues. CDR1 DFQATT and CDR2 SNEGSKA come from the germline V gene (reference sequence). CDR3: CCARVPLTSGRHNEQFF. DNA of the CDR3: TGCTGTGCTAGAGTGCCCCTTACTAGCGGGAGACACAATGAGCAGTTCTTC.

This clonotype was recorded a few times. The rearrangement uses TRBV29-1 and TRBJ2-5, with D perhaps TRBD1 (6 bases). This CDR3 is 14 amino acids long. The germline V gene has CDR1 SQVTM and CDR2 ANQGSEA. V lost 7 bases and J 6 bases, leaving 21 bases between the germline ends. CDR3 region: CSADSPERGKTQYF. The CDR3 DNA follows: TGCAGCGCCGACTCGCCGGAGAGGGGGAAGACCCAGTACTTC.

This clonotype was detected ten times or more. The V call is TRBV29-1, the J call TRBJ2-6; D is unresolved. Germline V gene data show CDR1 as SQVTM and CDR2 as ANQGSEA. The CDR3 contains 12 residues. Trimming left V 3 bases short and J 0 bases short, with 0 bases between. This CDR3 is CSVDSGANVLTF. CDR3 in DNA: TGCAGCGTTGACTCTGGGGCCAACGTCCTGACTTTC. Using reference TRBV29-1 and TRBJ2-6 for the parts outside the CDR3, the full variable domain is SAVISQKPSRDICQRGTSLTIQCQVDSQVTMMFWYRQQPGQSLTLIATANQGSEATYESGFVIDKFPISRPNLTFSTLTVSNMSPEDSSIYLCSVDSGANVLTFGAGSRLTVL.

This clonotype was seen a few times. This rearrangement joins TRBV29-1 to TRBJ1-4; 7 bases line up with TRBD1. The CDR3 has 14 residues. The V gene's germline CDR1 is SQVTM and CDR2 ANQGSEA. After removal of 4 bases from V and 4 bases from J, the junction contained 6 bases not matched to a gene. CDR3 residues: CSVGLQGHNEKLFF. As DNA, the CDR3 is TGCAGCGTTGGTTTACAGGGGCATAATGAAAAACTGTTTTTT.

The chain combines TRBV28 with TRBJ2-6; D gene uncertain. CDR3 length: 15 amino acids. The germline gives CDR1 MDHEN, CDR2 SYDVKM. V lost 10 bases and J lost 4, with 17 bases in between. The CDR3 region is CAILTPASGANVLTF. The CDR3 nucleotides read TGTGCCATCCTGACCCCGGCATCGGGGGCCAACGTCCTGACTTTC.

This clonotype was observed a few times. The chain uses TRBV20-1 and TRBJ2-3; D may be TRBD2 (5 bases). Germline lookup yields CDR1 DFQATT and CDR2 SNEGSKA (reference sequence). The CDR3 consists of 12 residues. Trimming stripped 3 bases from V and 4 bases from J, with 8 bases between. CDR3 loop: CSASQAADTQYF. The CDR3 DNA follows: TGCAGTGCTAGCCAAGCGGCAGATACGCAGTATTTT.

This clonotype has only a few counts. The rearrangement uses TRBV20-1 and TRBJ2-5; possibly TRBD2 for D (6 bases). The CDR3 has 14 amino acids. Trimming removed 1 base from V and 2 bases from J, with 11 bases in between. Germline CDR1 and CDR2: DFQATT and SNEGSKA (reference sequence). The CDR3 sequence: CSARARGYQETQYF. In nucleotides, the CDR3 is TGCAGTGCTAGAGCACGGGGGTATCAAGAGACCCAGTACTTC.

The V call is TRBV6-5, the J call TRBJ2-2, with D unresolved. This CDR3 comprises 15 residues. Deletions cut 2 bases from V and 7 bases from J, with 14 bases between. From germline, CDR1 is MNHEY and CDR2 SVGAGI. This CDR3 reads CASSYTPAVGGELFF. The CDR3, as DNA: TGTGCCAGCAGTTACACCCCCGCGGTAGGCGGGGAGCTGTTTTTT.

This clonotype was seen at least ten times. V is TRBV7-2 and J is TRBJ1-5; no definite D call. Trimming took off 2 bases at V and 4 bases at J, with 3 bases between the two ends. Germline values: CDR1 SGHTA, CDR2 FQGNSA. The CDR3 sequence is 12 residues long. CDR3 nucleotide sequence: TGTGCCAGCAGCTTATATAATCAGCCCCAGCATTTT. Protein: CASSLYNQPQHF.

This clonotype was picked up a small number of times. The gene calls are TRBV4-1 and TRBJ2-1; 7 positions agree with TRBD1. The CDR3 is made up of 15 amino acids. J gave up 6 bases and V 2 bases, and 7 bases lay outside the gene matches. Germline V gene lookup returns CDR1 MGHRA and CDR2 YSYEKL. The CDR3 sequence is CASSQRTGRFNEQFF. The CDR3 coding sequence is TGCGCCAGCAGCCAACGGACAGGAAGGTTCAATGAGCAGTTCTTC.

This chain joins TRBV11-2 and TRBJ2-1; D possibly corresponds to TRBD1 (6 bases). The CDR3 has 20 amino acids. The germline CDR1 and CDR2 sequences are SGHAT and FQNNGV. Trimming left V 1 base short and J 4 bases short, with 26 bases between. The CDR3 protein is CASSLGTSLTGGVFYNEQFF. As DNA, the CDR3 is TGTGCCAGCAGCTTAGGAACTTCTTTGACAGGTGGGGTATTTTACAATGAGCAGTTCTTC.

This clonotype was seen a few times. The J gene is TRBJ1-1, the V gene TRBV7-9; 7 nucleotides match TRBD1. Germline V gene data show CDR1 as SEHNR and CDR2 as FQNEAQ (reference sequence). This CDR3 has 14 residues. Unmatched junction bases numbered 8, after V lost 5 bases and J lost 5 bases. CDR3 nucleotides: TGTGCCAGCAGCCCCCGACAGGGTTTTACTGAAGCTTTCTTT. This encodes CASSPRQGFTEAFF.

The table lists this clonotype with a few counts. This chain uses TRBV6-2 or TRBV6-3 with TRBJ2-7, with D perhaps TRBD1 or TRBD2 (6 bases each). V lost 0 bases, J lost 0 bases, and 18 bases lay in between. This CDR3 comprises 18 residues. Germline V gives CDR1 MNHEY, CDR2 SVGEGT. The CDR3 DNA sequence: TGTGCCAGCAGTTACTCGAGCATAATAGGGGGGATCTCCTACGAGCAGTACTTC. It is translated as CASSYSSIIGGISYEQYF.

CDR3 sequence (DNA): TGCGCCAGCAGTCCGGAGGTACAGGGGACGAACACTGAAGCTTTCTTT. Translation: CASSPEVQGTNTEAFF. The V call is TRBV4-3, the J call TRBJ1-1; 7 positions agree with TRBD1. Unmatched junction bases numbered 11, after V lost 6 bases and J lost 1 base. The CDR3 totals 16 residues. Germline CDR1 and CDR2: LGHNA and YSLEER.

The chain has TRBV3-1 and TRBJ1-2; D is ambiguous. In germline, CDR1 is LGHDT, CDR2 YNNKEL (reference sequence). V dropped 1 base and J dropped 6 bases, with 9 bases sitting between them. The CDR3 totals 13 residues. CDR3 DNA sequence: TGTGCCAGCAGCCAAGCGTCTGGCCATGGCTACACCTTC. Protein sequence: CASSQASGHGYTF. Supplemented by reference TRBV3-1 and TRBJ1-2, the full variable domain reads DTAVSQTPKYLVTQMGNDKSIKCEQNLGHDTMYWYKQDSKKFLKIMFSYNNKELIINETVPNRFSPKSPDKAHLNLHINSLELGDSAVYFCASSQASGHGYTFGSGTRLTVV.

This clonotype has just a few counts. The gene calls are TRBV6-1 and TRBJ2-3, with D perhaps TRBD1 (5 bases). V was trimmed by 4 bases and J by 6 bases, leaving 17 bases between them. CDR3 length equals 15 residues. CDR1 and CDR2 from the germline V gene are MNHNS and SASEGT. CDR3 DNA: TGTGCCAGCAGTGGGACACCCAGGTCGCCGGATACGCAGTATTTT. It is translated as CASSGTPRSPDTQYF.

This clonotype was counted a few times. The CDR3 DNA sequence: TGTGCCAGCAGCTTATCGCGGGATCACGGGGAGCTGTTTTTT. Translating gives CASSLSRDHGELFF. This sequence joins TRBV7-9 and TRBJ2-2; the D gene is possibly TRBD2 (6 bases). The CDR3 has 14 residues. V was trimmed by 2 bases and J by 7 bases, leaving 11 bases between them. Germline CDR1 SEHNR, CDR2 FQNEAQ (reference sequence).

The chain couples TRBV6-1 to TRBJ2-7; D is unresolved. Trimming left V 2 bases short and J 0 bases short, with 14 bases between. Germline V gene sequence: CDR1 MNHNS, CDR2 SASEGT. The CDR3 totals 16 residues. CDR3 amino acids: CASSEIAWISSYEQYF. CDR3 nucleotide sequence: TGTGCCAGCAGTGAAATTGCTTGGATTAGCTCCTACGAGCAGTACTTC.

This clonotype has only a few counts. J is TRBJ1-4 and V is TRBV28; the match to TRBD1 covers 7 bases. The germline gives CDR1 MDHEN, CDR2 SYDVKM. The CDR3 covers 14 residues. Trimming removed 7 bases from V and 10 bases from J; junction bases left unmatched: 12. CDR3 nucleotides: TGTGCCAGCACCGTAGGGGGCGGTAATAGAAAACTGTTTTTT. It encodes CASTVGGGNRKLFF.

There are a few counts of this clonotype. This chain joins TRBV5-1 and TRBJ1-6; the D is unclear. The CDR3 length is 13 residues. Per the germline V gene, CDR1 is SGHRS and CDR2 is YFSETQ. V lost 7 bases and J 8 bases, leaving 13 bases between the germline ends. In nucleotides, the CDR3 is TGCGCCAGCGGGCGGGTTTTGGATTCACCCCTCCACTTT. Protein: CASGRVLDSPLHF. The variable domain in full, completed from reference TRBV5-1 and TRBJ1-6, reads KAGVTQTPRYLIKTRGQQVTLSCSPISGHRSVSWYQQTPGQGLQFLFEYFSETQRNKGNFPGRFSGRQFSNSRSEMNVSTLELGDSALYLCASGRVLDSPLHFGNGTRLTVT.

V and J are TRBV9 and TRBJ2-2; D gene unclear. The germline V gene encodes CDR1 SGDLS and CDR2 YYNGEE. Deletions cut 4 bases from V and 5 bases from J, with 12 bases between. There are 14 residues in the CDR3. In nucleotides, the CDR3 is TGTGCCAGCAGCCCCACCGCACCTACCGGGGAGCTGTTTTTT. Translated: CASSPTAPTGELFF.